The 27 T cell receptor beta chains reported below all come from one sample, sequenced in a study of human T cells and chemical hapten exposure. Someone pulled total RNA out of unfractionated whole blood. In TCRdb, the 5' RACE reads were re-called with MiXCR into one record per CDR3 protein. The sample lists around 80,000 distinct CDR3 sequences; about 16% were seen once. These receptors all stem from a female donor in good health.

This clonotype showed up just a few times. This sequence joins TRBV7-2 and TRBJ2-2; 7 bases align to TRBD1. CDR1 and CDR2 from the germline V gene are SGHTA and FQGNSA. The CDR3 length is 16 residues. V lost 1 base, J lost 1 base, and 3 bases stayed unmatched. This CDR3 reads CASSLDGTVNTGELFF. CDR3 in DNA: TGTGCCAGCAGCTTAGACGGGACAGTGAACACCGGGGAGCTGTTTTTT.

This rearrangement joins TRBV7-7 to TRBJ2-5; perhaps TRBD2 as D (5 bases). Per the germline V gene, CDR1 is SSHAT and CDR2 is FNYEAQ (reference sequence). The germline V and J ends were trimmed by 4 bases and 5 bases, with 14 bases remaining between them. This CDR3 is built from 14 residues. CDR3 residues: CASSSDSNAETQYF. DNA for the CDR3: TGTGCCAGCAGCTCGGACTCAAACGCGGAGACCCAGTACTTC.

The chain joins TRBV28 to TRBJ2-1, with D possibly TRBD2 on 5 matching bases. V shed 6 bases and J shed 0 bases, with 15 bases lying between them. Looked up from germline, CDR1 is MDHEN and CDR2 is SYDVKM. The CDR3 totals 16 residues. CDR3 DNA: TGTGCCAGCAGCTCCTTCCTAGGGAGCTCCTACAATGAGCAGTTCTTC. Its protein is CASSSFLGSSYNEQFF.

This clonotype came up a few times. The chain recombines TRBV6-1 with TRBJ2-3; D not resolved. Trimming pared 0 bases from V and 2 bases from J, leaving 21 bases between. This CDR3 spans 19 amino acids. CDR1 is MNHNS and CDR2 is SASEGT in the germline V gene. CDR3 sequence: CASSEADRVTAPLTDTQYF. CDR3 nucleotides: TGTGCCAGCAGTGAAGCGGATAGGGTAACAGCCCCCCTCACAGATACGCAGTATTTT.

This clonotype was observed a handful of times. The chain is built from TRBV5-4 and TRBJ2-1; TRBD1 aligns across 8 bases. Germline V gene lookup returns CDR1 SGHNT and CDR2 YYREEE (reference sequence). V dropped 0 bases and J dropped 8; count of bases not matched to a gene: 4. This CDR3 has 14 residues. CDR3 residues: CASSLAGQGDEQFF. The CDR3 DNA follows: TGTGCCAGCAGCTTGGCCGGACAGGGCGATGAGCAGTTCTTC.

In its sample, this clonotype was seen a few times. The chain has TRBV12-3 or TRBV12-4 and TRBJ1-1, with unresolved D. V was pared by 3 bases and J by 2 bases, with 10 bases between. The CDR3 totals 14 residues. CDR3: CASSFWPRNTEAFF. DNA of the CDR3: TGTGCCAGCAGTTTTTGGCCGAGAAACACTGAAGCTTTCTTT.

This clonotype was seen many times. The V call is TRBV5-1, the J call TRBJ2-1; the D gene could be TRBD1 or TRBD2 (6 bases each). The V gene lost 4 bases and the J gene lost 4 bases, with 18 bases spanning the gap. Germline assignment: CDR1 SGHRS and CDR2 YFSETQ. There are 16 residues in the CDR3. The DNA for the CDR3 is TGCGCCAGCAGCCCACCCGGCGGGACAACTTACAATGAGCAGTTCTTC. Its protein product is CASSPPGGTTYNEQFF.

For the CDR3, the DNA is TGTGCCAGCAGCTTGTCCGGGGCGAGCTCCTACGAGCAGTACTTC. This sequence encodes CASSLSGASSYEQYF. The chain carries TRBV7-9 and TRBJ2-7; D possibly uses TRBD1 or TRBD2 (5 bases each). The CDR3 is made up of 15 amino acids. The V and J ends lost 3 bases and 0 bases respectively, with 12 bases between them. Per germline, CDR1 SEHNR and CDR2 FQNEAQ (reference sequence).

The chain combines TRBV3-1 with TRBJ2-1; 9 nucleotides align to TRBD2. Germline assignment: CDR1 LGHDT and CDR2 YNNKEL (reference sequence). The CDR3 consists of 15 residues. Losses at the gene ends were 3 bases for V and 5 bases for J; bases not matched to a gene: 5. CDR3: CASSHLTSGHNEQFF. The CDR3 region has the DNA TGTGCCAGCAGCCATTTGACTAGCGGACACAATGAGCAGTTCTTC.

CDR3 loop: CASSQRGGEKLFF. DNA of the CDR3: TGCGCCAGCAGCCAAAGAGGGGGGGAAAAACTGTTTTTT. The V and J genes are TRBV4-1 and TRBJ1-4; TRBD1 is a possible D gene (6 bases). The CDR3 length is 13 residues. Germline assignment: CDR1 MGHRA and CDR2 YSYEKL. V gave up 2 bases and J gave up 8 bases, with 9 bases separating them.

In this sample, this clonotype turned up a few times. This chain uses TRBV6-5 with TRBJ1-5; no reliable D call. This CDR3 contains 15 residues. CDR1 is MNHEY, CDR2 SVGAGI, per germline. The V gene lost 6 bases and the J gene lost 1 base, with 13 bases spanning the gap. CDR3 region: CASRPQGGSNQPQHF. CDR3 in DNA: TGTGCCAGCAGGCCTCAAGGAGGGAGCAATCAGCCCCAGCATTTT.

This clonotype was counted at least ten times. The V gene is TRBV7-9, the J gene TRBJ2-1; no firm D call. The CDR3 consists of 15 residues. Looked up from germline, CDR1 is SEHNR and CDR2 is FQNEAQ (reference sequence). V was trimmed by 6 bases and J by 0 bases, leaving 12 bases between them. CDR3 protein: CASRKDRSSYNEQFF. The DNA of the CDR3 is TGTGCCAGCAGAAAGGACCGAAGCTCCTACAATGAGCAGTTCTTC.

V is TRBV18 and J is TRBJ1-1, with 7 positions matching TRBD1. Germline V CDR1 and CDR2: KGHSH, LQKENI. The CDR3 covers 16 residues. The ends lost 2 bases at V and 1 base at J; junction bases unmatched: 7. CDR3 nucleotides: TGTGCCAGCTCACCAAATCCCGGGACAGAGAACACTGAAGCTTTCTTT. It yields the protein CASSPNPGTENTEAFF.

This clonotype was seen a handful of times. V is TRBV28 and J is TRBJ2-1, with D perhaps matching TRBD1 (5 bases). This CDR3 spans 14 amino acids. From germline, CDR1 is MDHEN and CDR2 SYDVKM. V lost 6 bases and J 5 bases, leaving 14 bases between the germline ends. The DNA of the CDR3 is TGTGCCAGCAGCCGATTTGACAGACACAATGAGCAGTTCTTC. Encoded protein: CASSRFDRHNEQFF.

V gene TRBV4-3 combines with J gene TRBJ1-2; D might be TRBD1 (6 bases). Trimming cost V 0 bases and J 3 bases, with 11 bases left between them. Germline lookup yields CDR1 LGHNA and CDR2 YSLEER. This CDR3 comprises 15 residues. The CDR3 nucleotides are TGCGCCAGCAGCCAAGACCATCGGACAGACTATGGCTACACCTTC. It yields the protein CASSQDHRTDYGYTF.

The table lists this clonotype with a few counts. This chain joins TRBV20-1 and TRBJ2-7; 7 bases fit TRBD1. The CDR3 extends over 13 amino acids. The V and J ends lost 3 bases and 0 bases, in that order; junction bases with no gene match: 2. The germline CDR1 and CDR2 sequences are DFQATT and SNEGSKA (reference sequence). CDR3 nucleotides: TGCAGTGCTAGGGGACAGACCTCCTACGAGCAGTACTTC. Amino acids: CSARGQTSYEQYF.

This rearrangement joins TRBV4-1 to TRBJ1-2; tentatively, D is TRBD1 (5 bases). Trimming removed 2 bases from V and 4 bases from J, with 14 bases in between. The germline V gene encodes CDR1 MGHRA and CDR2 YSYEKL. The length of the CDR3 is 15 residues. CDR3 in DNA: TGCGCCAGCAGCCAACCCCTGAGGGGCTTCTATGGCTACACCTTC. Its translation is CASSQPLRGFYGYTF.

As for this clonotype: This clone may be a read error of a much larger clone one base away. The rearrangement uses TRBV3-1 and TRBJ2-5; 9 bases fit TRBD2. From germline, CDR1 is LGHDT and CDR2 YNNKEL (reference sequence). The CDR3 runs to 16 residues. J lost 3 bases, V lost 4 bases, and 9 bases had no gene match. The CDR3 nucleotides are TGTGCCAGCAGCCCAAGAGCGGGGGGTCCCAAAGAGACCCAGTACTTC. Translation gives CASSPRAGGPKETQYF.

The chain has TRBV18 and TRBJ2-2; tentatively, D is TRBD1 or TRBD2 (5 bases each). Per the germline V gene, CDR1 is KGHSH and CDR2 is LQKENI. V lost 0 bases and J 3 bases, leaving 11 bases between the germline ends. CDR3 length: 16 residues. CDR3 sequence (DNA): TGTGCCAGCTCACCACCGAGGGGTTCGGACACCGGGGAGCTGTTTTTT. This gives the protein CASSPPRGSDTGELFF.

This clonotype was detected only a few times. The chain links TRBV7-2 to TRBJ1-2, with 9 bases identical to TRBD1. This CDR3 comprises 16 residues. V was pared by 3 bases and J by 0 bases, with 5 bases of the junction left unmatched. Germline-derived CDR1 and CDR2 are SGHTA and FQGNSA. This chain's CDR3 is CASSLDRGYTNYGYTF. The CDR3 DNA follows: TGTGCCAGCAGCTTGGACAGGGGCTATACTAACTATGGCTACACCTTC. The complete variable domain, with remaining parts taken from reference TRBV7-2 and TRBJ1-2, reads GAGVSQSPSNKVTEKGKDVELRCDPISGHTALYWYRQSLGQGLEFLIYFQGNSAPDKSGLPSDRFSAERTGGSVSTLTIQRTQQEDSAVYLCASSLDRGYTNYGYTFGSGTRLTVV.

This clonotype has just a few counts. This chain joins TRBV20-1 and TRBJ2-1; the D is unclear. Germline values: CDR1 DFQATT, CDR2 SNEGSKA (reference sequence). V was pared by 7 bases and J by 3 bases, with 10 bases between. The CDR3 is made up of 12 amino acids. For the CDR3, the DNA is TGCAGTGGGACGGTCAACTACAATGAGCAGTTCTTC. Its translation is CSGTVNYNEQFF.

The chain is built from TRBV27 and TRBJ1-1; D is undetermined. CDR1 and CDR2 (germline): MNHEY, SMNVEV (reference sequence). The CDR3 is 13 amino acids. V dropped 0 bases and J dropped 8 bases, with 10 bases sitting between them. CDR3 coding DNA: TGTGCCAGCAGTTTATCTAATTCGGGGGAAGCTTTCTTT. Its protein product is CASSLSNSGEAFF.

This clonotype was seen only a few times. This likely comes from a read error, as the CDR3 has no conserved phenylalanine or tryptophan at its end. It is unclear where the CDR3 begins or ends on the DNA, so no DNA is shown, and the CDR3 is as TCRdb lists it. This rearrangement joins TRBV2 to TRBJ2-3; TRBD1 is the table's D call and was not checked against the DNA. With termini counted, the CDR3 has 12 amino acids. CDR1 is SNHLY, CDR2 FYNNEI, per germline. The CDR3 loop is CASSDNTRDPRV.

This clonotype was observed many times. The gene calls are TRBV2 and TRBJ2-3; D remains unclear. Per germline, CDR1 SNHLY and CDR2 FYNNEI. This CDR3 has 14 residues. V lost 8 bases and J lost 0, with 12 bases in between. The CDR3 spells CASVQVASTDTQYF. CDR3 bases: TGTGCCAGCGTCCAGGTGGCTAGCACAGATACGCAGTATTTT.

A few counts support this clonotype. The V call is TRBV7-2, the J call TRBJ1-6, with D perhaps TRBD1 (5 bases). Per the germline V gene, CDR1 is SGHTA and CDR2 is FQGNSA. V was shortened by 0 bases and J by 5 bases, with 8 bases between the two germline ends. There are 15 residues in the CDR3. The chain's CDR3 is CASSLAQGNNSPLHF. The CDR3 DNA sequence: TGTGCCAGCAGCTTAGCGCAGGGCAATAATTCACCCCTCCACTTT.

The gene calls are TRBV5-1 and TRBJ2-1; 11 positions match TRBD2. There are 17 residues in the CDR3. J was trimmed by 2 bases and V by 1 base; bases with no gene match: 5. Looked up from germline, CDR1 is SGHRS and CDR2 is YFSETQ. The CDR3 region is CASSLPSGRFPYNEQFF. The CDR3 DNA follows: TGCGCCAGCAGCTTGCCTAGCGGGAGGTTTCCCTACAATGAGCAGTTCTTC.

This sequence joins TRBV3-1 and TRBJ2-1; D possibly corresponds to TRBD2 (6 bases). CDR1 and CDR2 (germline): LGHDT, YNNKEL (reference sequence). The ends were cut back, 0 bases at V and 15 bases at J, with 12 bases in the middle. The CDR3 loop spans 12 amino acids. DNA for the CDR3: TGTGCCAGCAGCCAAGATAAAACTAGCCGGTTCTTC. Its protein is CASSQDKTSRFF.